This TCR beta chain was retrieved from a study of shared clonotypes between healthy human individuals. Per the germline V gene, CDR1 is SGHRS and CDR2 is YFSETQ. The CDR3 sequence is 15 residues long. V was pared by 4 bases and J by 1 base, with 4 bases of the junction left unmatched. This table comes from immunoSEQ multiplex PCR, and its TCRdb copy is limited to in-frame clones, with some not included. Of some 2,500,000 clones listed, under 95% are singletons. Material: naive CD4+ T cells from PBMCs. The subset here: CD45RA+ positively selected. The source of this sequence is a young man in good health. Some clones in this sample may be carry-over from other donors' samples. The V call is TRBV5-1, the J call TRBJ2-3; 9 bases match TRBD2. CDR3 DNA sequence: TGCGCCAGCAGCATAGCGGGGGCTGGCACAGATACGCAGTATTTT. Its protein is CASSIAGAGTDTQYF.